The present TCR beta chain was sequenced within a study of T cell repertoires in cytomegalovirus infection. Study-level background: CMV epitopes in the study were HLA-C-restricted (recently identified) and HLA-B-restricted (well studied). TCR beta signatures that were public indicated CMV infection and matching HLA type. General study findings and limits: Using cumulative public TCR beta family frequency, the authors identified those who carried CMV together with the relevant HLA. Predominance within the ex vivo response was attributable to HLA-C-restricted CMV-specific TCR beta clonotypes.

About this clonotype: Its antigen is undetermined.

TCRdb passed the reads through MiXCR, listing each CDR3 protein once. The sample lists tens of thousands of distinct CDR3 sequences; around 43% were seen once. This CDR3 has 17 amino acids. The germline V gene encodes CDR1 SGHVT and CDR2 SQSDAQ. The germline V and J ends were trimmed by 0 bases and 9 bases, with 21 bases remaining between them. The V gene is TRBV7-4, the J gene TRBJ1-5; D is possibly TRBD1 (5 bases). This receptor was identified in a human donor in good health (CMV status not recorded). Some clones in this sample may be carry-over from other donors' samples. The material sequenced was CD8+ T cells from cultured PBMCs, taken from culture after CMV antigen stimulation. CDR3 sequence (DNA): TGTGCCAGCAGCTTAGCCCGGGGGGGTATGGGCGATGGGCCCCAGCATTTT. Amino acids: CASSLARGGMGDGPQHF. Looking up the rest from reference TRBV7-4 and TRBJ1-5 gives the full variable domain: GAGVSQSPRYKVAKRGRDVALRCDSISGHVTLYWYRQTLGQGSEVLTYSQSDAQRDKSGRPSGRFSAERPERSVSTLKIQRTEQGDSAVYLCASSLARGGMGDGPQHFGDGTRLSIL.